What follows describes a single TCR beta chain. Germline V CDR1 and CDR2: SEHNR, FQNEAQ (reference sequence). The junction had 7 bases not matched to a gene; V was cut back by 8 bases and J by 0 bases. This CDR3 is built from 16 residues. This sample is part of a study of blood T cell repertoires in COVID-19. The authors' processing: Reference gene primers were amplified, and this amplification served to estimate nucleated cell counts. Profiled with immunoSEQ multiplex PCR; TCRdb holds only in-frame clones, not every one. V, J and clone size were drawn from that table, and D and trimming were deduced from the DNA. This sample has approximately 230,000 clones, with about nine tenths found just once.

The sequencing input was peripheral blood. This sequence joins TRBV7-9 and TRBJ2-1, with 10 positions matching TRBD1. The receptor was derived from a woman younger than 45 with COVID-19, enrolled during active disease. This CDR3 reads CASGRQGASSYNEQFF. As DNA, the CDR3 is TGTGCCAGCGGCAGACAGGGGGCTAGCTCCTACAATGAGCAGTTCTTC.